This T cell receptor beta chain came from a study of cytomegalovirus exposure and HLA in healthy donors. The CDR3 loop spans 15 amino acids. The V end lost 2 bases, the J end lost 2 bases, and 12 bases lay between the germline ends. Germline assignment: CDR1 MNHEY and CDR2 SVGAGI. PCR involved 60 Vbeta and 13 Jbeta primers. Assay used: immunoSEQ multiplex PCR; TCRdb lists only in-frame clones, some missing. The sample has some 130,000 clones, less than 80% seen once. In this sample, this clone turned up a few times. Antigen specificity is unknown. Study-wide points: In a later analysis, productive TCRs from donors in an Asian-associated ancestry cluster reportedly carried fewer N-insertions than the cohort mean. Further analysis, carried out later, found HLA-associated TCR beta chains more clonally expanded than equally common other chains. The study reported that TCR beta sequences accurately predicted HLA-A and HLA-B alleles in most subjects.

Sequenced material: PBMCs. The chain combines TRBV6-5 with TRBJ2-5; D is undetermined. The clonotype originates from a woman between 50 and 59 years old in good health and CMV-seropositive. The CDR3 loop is CASSYQASFQETQYF. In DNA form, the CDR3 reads TGTGCCAGCAGTTACCAGGCCTCGTTTCAAGAGACCCAGTACTTC.